Presented here are 20 T cell receptor beta chains from one specimen sequenced in a study of CD8 T cells in Susac syndrome. An amount of RNA that ranged from roughly 0.5 to 1 ug was reverse transcribed with random hexamers. MiXCR was run by TCRdb on the immunoSEQ multiplex PCR reads, yielding one entry per CDR3 protein. The sample holds some 190,000 distinct CDR3 sequences; 93% are singletons and the top ten take around 0.1%. Sample: CD4+ T cells from PBMCs. These receptors were obtained from a human donor in good health.

The rearrangement uses TRBV18 and TRBJ1-6; 9 nucleotides match TRBD1. The CDR3 has 16 residues. Germline V gene sequence: CDR1 KGHSH, CDR2 LQKENI. J gave up 6 bases and V 4 bases, and 7 bases lay outside the gene matches. CDR3 DNA sequence: TGTGCCAGCTCACGCGAGGGACAGGGCTCTAATTCACCCCTCCACTTT. Protein: CASSREGQGSNSPLHF.

The chain employs TRBV5-1 and TRBJ1-1; 7 bases agree with TRBD1. This CDR3 has 16 amino acids. The germline CDR1 and CDR2 sequences are SGHRS and YFSETQ. With 0 bases clipped from V and 4 bases from J, the junction kept 9 bases outside the gene matches. Written as DNA, the CDR3 is TGCGCCAGCAGCTTGGTGCCGGGACAGAAGGTCACTGAAGCTTTCTTT. This encodes CASSLVPGQKVTEAFF.

The rearrangement links TRBV13 to TRBJ2-7; 10 bases agree with TRBD1. After removal of 5 bases from V and 7 bases from J, the junction contained 14 bases not matched to a gene. CDR3 size: 16 residues. The germline gives CDR1 PRHDT, CDR2 FYEKMQ (reference sequence). As DNA, the CDR3 is TGTGCCAGCAGCCCCTTGACAGGGGGCGATATGAGGGAGCAGTACTTC. Its translation is CASSPLTGGDMREQYF.

V usage is TRBV4-3 and J usage is TRBJ2-2, with TRBD2 matching 7 bases. CDR1 and CDR2 from the germline V gene are LGHNA and YSLEER. After removal of 0 bases from V and 3 bases from J, the junction contained 7 bases not matched to a gene. CDR3 length: 17 residues. CDR3 residues: CASSQDFRGGDTGELFF. For the CDR3, the DNA is TGCGCCAGCAGCCAAGATTTCCGCGGGGGAGACACCGGGGAGCTGTTTTTT.

The V call is TRBV4-2, the J call TRBJ2-7; TRBD1 aligns across 8 bases. This CDR3 spans 16 amino acids. J gave up 5 bases and V 0 bases, and 9 bases lay outside the gene matches. Germline assignment: CDR1 LGHNA and CDR2 YNFKEQ. CDR3 sequence (DNA): TGTGCCAGCAGCCAAGAAGGACAGGGAAGAACCCACGAGCAGTACTTC. As protein: CASSQEGQGRTHEQYF.

The genes are TRBV5-1 and TRBJ2-7; 8 positions agree with TRBD2. This CDR3 contains 14 residues. Germline CDR1 is SGHRS and CDR2 is YFSETQ. The V segment lost 4 bases and the J segment 2 bases; nucleotides outside the gene matches: 5. Here the CDR3 DNA reads TGCGCCAGCAGCCGGGAGGGCGGGCCCTACGAGCAGTACTTC. Translating it yields CASSREGGPYEQYF. The full variable domain, rest sourced from reference TRBV5-1 and TRBJ2-7, is KAGVTQTPRYLIKTRGQQVTLSCSPISGHRSVSWYQQTPGQGLQFLFEYFSETQRNKGNFPGRFSGRQFSNSRSEMNVSTLELGDSALYLCASSREGGPYEQYFGPGTRLTVT.

The CDR3 bases are TGTGCCAGCCAACCCCGGGGACCATACACTGAAGCTTTCTTT. Its protein is CASQPRGPYTEAFF. The V gene is TRBV19, the J gene TRBJ1-1; possibly TRBD1 for D (5 bases). Germline V lookup: CDR1 LNHDA, CDR2 SQIVND (reference sequence). Deletions cut 9 bases from V and 3 bases from J, with 17 bases between. This CDR3 is 14 amino acids long.

The rearrangement uses TRBV23-1 and TRBJ1-1; the D gene is possibly TRBD1 (6 bases). TRBV23-1 is an open reading frame whose function is uncertain. This CDR3 comprises 16 residues. V lost 3 bases, J lost 3 bases, and 17 bases lay in between. This CDR3 reads CASSHGYRELDTEAFF. CDR3 nucleotide sequence: TGCGCCAGCAGTCACGGGTACAGGGAATTGGACACTGAAGCTTTCTTT.

This rearrangement joins TRBV28 to TRBJ1-2; 8 bases match TRBD1. V lost 6 bases and J lost 5; bases outside the gene matches: 5. The CDR3 has 13 amino acids. Germline-derived CDR1 and CDR2 are MDHEN and SYDVKM. The CDR3 bases are TGTGCCAGCAGGACAGGGGTATTGTATGGCTACACCTTC. Its protein is CASRTGVLYGYTF.

The CDR3 DNA reads TGTGCCAGCAGCTTAATAGGGAAAGGCAATCAGCCCCAGCATTTT. Protein sequence: CASSLIGKGNQPQHF. This chain uses TRBV7-2 with TRBJ1-5; D is ambiguous. The CDR3 runs to 15 residues. Deletions cut 2 bases from V and 2 bases from J, with 10 bases between. Germline V gene data show CDR1 as SGHTA and CDR2 as FQGNSA. Complete variable domain (other parts from reference TRBV7-2 and TRBJ1-5): GAGVSQSPSNKVTEKGKDVELRCDPISGHTALYWYRQSLGQGLEFLIYFQGNSAPDKSGLPSDRFSAERTGGSVSTLTIQRTQQEDSAVYLCASSLIGKGNQPQHFGDGTRLSIL.

The chain links TRBV5-4 to TRBJ1-1, with 9 bases aligning to TRBD1. There are 15 residues in the CDR3. The junction had 4 bases not matched to a gene; V was cut back by 3 bases and J by 1 base. CDR1 and CDR2 from the germline V gene are SGHNT and YYREEE (reference sequence). The CDR3 DNA reads TGTGCCAGCAGCTGGGGACAGGGTTCGAACACTGAAGCTTTCTTT. Protein product: CASSWGQGSNTEAFF.

The gene calls are TRBV11-2 and TRBJ2-1, with TRBD2 matching over 10 bases. CDR3 length equals 17 residues. V gave up 3 bases and J gave up 5 bases; unmatched junction bases: 10. The germline gives CDR1 SGHAT, CDR2 FQNNGV. The CDR3 nucleotides read TGTGCCAGCAGCTTCGGTAGCGGGGGGCCCACACACAATGAGCAGTTCTTC. It encodes CASSFGSGGPTHNEQFF.

The chain uses TRBV5-1 and TRBJ2-1, with TRBD1 identical over 8 bases. V lost 4 bases to trimming and J lost 3 bases; unmatched junction nucleotides: 9. The CDR3 sequence is 16 residues long. Germline V CDR1 and CDR2: SGHRS, YFSETQ. CDR3 sequence (DNA): TGCGCCAGCAGCCTCAGGGGGCGGTCCTTCTACAATGAGCAGTTCTTC. Translation: CASSLRGRSFYNEQFF.

The table lists this clonotype with a count of one. V gene TRBV20-1 combines with J gene TRBJ2-5, with 12 bases lining up with TRBD2. The CDR3 covers 15 residues. Unmatched junction bases numbered 7, after V lost 3 bases and J lost 5 bases. The germline gives CDR1 DFQATT, CDR2 SNEGSKA (reference sequence). CDR3 protein: CSASTLAGGAETQYF. As DNA, the CDR3 is TGCAGTGCTAGTACACTAGCGGGGGGAGCGGAGACCCAGTACTTC.

V is TRBV7-6 and J is TRBJ1-4, with D hard to call. This CDR3 contains 13 residues. Germline V gives CDR1 SGHVS, CDR2 FNYEAQ. Trimming took off 6 bases at V and 7 bases at J, with 12 bases between the two ends. The CDR3 loop reads CASSPGATEKLFF. The DNA for the CDR3 is TGTGCCAGCAGTCCCGGAGCTACTGAAAAACTGTTTTTT. Drawing the rest from reference TRBV7-6 and TRBJ1-4, the complete variable domain is GAGVSQSPRYKVTKRGQDVALRCDPISGHVSLYWYRQALGQGPEFLTYFNYEAQQDKSGLPNDRFSAERPEGSISTLTIQRTEQRDSAMYRCASSPGATEKLFFGSGTQLSVL.

The chain combines TRBV2 with TRBJ2-7; 8 positions match TRBD1. The CDR3 length is 13 residues. CDR1 SNHLY and CDR2 FYNNEI come from the germline V gene. Losses at the gene ends were 7 bases for V and 2 bases for J; bases not matched to a gene: 4. The CDR3 region has the DNA TGTGCCAGCATCAAGGACAGGGCCTACGAGCAGTACGTC. Translated: CASIKDRAYEQYV.

J is TRBJ2-3 and V is TRBV7-6; TRBD2 matches at 12 bases. The CDR3 is made up of 16 amino acids. The germline V gene has CDR1 SGHVS and CDR2 FNYEAQ. V lost 6 bases and J lost 2; bases outside the gene matches: 6. The CDR3 loop is CASSQTSGGLTDTQYF. The CDR3 DNA follows: TGTGCCAGCAGTCAGACTAGCGGGGGACTCACAGATACGCAGTATTTT.

The chain carries TRBV29-1 and TRBJ2-6, with D unclear. Trimming left V 8 bases short and J 4 bases short, with 9 bases between. Germline V lookup: CDR1 SQVTM, CDR2 ANQGSEA. This CDR3 comprises 12 residues. The DNA of the CDR3 is TGCAGCACTTTAGCAGGGGCCAACGTCCTGACTTTC. It specifies CSTLAGANVLTF.

The V call is TRBV4-1, the J call TRBJ1-1; D possibly corresponds to TRBD1 (5 bases). Germline CDR1 reads MGHRA; CDR2 reads YSYEKL. With 2 bases removed from V and 0 bases from J, the gap between germline ends came to 10 bases. The CDR3 runs 15 residues. In DNA, the CDR3 is TGCGCCAGCAGCCAACACGGGACGGTGAACACTGAAGCTTTCTTT. Translation gives CASSQHGTVNTEAFF.

The sample holds a few counts of this clonotype. The chain joins TRBV20-1 to TRBJ1-5; D is unclear. CDR1 is DFQATT, CDR2 SNEGSKA, per germline (reference sequence). V lost 5 bases to trimming and J lost 4 bases, with 9 bases between them. The CDR3 runs 12 residues. DNA for the CDR3: TGCAGTGCTGGTGGTCGTAATCAGCCCCAGCATTTT. Amino acid sequence: CSAGGRNQPQHF.